Here is one T cell receptor beta chain with its context. Primers for the PCR totalled 60 Vbeta and 13 Jbeta. Per the original data handling: A follow-up analysis tallied 86 million or so unique TCR beta chains, roughly 11 million shared. Only in-frame clones appear in the TCRdb table, and some are missing; sequencing was by immunoSEQ multiplex PCR. V and J calls and clone size follow that table, whereas D and trimming were derived from the DNA. The data contain over 100,000 clones, roughly 73% of them singletons. Trimming cost V 3 bases and J 1 base, with 6 bases left between them. Germline V gene data show CDR1 as LNHDA and CDR2 as SQIVND (reference sequence). The CDR3 has 13 amino acids. The data were obtained in a study of cytomegalovirus exposure and HLA in healthy donors.

The source of this sequence is a male donor in good health and CMV-seronegative. The V and J genes are TRBV19 and TRBJ2-5; weak D call: TRBD2 (6 bases). The sample comprised PBMCs. As DNA, the CDR3 is TGTGCCAGTAGTATGGGAGGCCAAGAGACCCAGTACTTC. It encodes CASSMGGQETQYF.